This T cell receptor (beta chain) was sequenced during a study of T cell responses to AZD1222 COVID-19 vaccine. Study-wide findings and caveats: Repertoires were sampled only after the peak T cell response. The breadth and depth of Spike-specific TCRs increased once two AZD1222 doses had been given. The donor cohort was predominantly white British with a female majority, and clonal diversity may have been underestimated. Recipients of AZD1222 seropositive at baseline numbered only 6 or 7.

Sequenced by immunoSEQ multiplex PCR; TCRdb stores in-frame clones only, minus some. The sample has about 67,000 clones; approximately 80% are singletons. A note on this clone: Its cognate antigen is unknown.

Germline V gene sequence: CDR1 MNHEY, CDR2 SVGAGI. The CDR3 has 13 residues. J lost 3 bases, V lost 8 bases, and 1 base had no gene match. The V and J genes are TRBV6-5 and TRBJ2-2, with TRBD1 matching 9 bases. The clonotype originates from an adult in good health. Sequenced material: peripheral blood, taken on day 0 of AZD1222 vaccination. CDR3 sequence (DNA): TGTGCCAGCCGGGACAGGGACACCGGGGAGCTGTTTTTT. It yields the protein CASRDRDTGELFF.